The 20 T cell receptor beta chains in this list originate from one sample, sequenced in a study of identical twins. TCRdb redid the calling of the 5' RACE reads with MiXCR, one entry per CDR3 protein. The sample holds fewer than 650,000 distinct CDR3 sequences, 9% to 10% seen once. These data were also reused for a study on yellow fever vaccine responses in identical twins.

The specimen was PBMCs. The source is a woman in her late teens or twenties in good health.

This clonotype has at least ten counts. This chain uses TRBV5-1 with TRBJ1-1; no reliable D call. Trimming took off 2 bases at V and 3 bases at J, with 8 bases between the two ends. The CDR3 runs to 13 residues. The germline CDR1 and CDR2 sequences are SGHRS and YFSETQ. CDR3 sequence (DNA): TGCGCCAGCAGCTTAAAAGGTTACACTGAAGCTTTCTTT. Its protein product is CASSLKGYTEAFF.

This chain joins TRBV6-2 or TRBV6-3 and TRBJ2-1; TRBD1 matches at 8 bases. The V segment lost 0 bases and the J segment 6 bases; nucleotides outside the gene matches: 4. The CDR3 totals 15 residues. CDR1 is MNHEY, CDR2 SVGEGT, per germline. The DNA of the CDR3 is TGTGCCAGCAGTTACTCGGGGACAGGAGGCAATGAGCAGTTCTTC. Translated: CASSYSGTGGNEQFF.

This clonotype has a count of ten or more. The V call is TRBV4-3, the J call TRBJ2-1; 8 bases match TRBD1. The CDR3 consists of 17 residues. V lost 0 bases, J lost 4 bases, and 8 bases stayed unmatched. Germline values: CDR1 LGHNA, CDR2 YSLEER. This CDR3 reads CASSQDDYRGLYNEQFF. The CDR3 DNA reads TGCGCCAGCAGCCAAGACGACTACAGGGGGTTGTACAATGAGCAGTTCTTC.

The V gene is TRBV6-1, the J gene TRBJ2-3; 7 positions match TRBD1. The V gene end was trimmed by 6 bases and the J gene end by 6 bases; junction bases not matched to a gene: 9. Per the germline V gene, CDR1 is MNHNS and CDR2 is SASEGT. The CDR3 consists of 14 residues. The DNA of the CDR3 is TGTGCCAGCAGCGCGCAACTACAGGGGGATACGCAGTATTTT. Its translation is CASSAQLQGDTQYF.

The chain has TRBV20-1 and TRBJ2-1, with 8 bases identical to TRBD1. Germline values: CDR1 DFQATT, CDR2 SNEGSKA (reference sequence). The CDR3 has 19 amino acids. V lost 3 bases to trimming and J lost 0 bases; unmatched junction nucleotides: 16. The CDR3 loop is CSARDHPDRAGYSYNEQFF. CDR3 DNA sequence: TGCAGTGCTAGGGACCACCCGGACAGGGCAGGCTACTCCTACAATGAGCAGTTCTTC.

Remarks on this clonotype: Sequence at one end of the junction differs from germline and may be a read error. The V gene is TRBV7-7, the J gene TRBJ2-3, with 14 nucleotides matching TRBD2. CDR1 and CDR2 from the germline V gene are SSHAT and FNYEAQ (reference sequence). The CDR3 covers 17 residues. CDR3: CASSRLAGGPGTDTQYF. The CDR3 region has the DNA TGTGCTAGCAGCCGACTAGCGGGGGGGCCGGGGACAGATACGCAGTATTTT.

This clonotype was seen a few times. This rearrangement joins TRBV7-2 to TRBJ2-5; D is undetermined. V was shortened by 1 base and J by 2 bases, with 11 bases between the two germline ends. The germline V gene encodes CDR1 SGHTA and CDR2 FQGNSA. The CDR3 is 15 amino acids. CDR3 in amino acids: CASSLVSALQETQYF. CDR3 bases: TGTGCCAGCAGCTTAGTGAGTGCCCTACAAGAGACCCAGTACTTC.

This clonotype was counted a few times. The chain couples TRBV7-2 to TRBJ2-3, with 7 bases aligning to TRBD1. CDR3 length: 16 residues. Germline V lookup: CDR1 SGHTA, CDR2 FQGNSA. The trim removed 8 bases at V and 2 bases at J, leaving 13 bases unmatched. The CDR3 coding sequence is TGTGCCAGCGGATCCCACCGACAGGGAACCACAGATACGCAGTATTTT. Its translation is CASGSHRQGTTDTQYF.

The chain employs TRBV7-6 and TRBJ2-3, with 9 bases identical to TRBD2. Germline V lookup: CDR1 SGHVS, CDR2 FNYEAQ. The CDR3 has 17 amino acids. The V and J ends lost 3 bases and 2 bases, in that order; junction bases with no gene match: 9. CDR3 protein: CASSLGPAGGATDTQYF. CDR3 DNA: TGTGCCAGCAGCTTGGGGCCGGCGGGGGGGGCCACAGATACGCAGTATTTT.

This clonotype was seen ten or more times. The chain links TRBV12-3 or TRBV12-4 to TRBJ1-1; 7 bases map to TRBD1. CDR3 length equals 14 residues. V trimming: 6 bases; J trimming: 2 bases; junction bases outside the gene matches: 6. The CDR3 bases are TGTGCCAGCAGCACCGGGACAGTCAACACTGAAGCTTTCTTT. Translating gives CASSTGTVNTEAFF.

CDR3 loop: CASSPSLKNEKLFF. The CDR3 nucleotides read TGTGCCAGCAGCCCCTCACTGAAGAATGAAAAACTGTTTTTT. The V call is TRBV7-9, the J call TRBJ1-4; D ambiguous. Germline assignment: CDR1 SEHNR and CDR2 FQNEAQ (reference sequence). V shed 5 bases and J shed 5 bases, with 12 bases lying between them. This CDR3 contains 14 residues. Filled out from reference TRBV7-9 and TRBJ1-4, the complete variable domain reads DTGVSQNPRHKITKRGQNVTFRCDPISEHNRLYWYRQTLGQGPEFLTYFQNEAQLEKSRLLSDRFSAERPKGSFSTLEIQRTEQGDSAMYLCASSPSLKNEKLFFGSGTQLSVL.

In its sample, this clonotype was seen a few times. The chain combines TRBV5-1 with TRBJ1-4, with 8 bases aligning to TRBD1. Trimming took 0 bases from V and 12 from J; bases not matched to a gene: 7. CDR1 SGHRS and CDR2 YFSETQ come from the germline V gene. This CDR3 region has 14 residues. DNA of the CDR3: TGCGCCAGCAGCTTGGCCCAGGGGACAGGTCAACTGTTTTTT. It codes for CASSLAQGTGQLFF.

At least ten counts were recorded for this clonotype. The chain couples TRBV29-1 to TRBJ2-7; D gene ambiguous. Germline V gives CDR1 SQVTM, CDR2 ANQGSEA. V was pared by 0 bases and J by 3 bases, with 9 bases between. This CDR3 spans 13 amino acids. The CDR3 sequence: CSVEEGSNYEQYF. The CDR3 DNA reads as TGCAGCGTTGAAGAGGGCAGTAACTACGAGCAGTACTTC.

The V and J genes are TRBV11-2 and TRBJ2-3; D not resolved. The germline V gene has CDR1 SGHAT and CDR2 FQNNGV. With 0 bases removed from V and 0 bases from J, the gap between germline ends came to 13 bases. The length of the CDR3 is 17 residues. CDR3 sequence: CASSLELGRSSTDTQYF. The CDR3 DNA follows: TGTGCCAGCAGCTTAGAGTTGGGCAGAAGTAGCACAGATACGCAGTATTTT.

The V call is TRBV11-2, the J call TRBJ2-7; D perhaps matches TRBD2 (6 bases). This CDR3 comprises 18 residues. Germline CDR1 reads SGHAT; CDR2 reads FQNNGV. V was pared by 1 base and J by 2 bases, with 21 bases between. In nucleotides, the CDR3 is TGTGCCAGCAGCTTAGTTCATTCGGGGGATAAACGCACCTACGAGCAGTACTTC. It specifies CASSLVHSGDKRTYEQYF.

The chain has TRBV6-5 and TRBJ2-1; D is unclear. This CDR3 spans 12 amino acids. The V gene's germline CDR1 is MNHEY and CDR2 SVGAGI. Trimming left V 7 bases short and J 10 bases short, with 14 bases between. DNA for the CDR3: TGTGCCAGCAAAAAGAACGGGTTGGAGCAGTTCTTC. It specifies CASKKNGLEQFF.

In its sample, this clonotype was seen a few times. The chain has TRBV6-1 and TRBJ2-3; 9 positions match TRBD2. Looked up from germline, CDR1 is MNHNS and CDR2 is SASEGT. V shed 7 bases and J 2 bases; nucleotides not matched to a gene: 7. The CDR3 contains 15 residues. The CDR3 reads CASNPASGVTDTQYF. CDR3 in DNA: TGTGCCAGCAATCCTGCTAGCGGGGTCACAGATACGCAGTATTTT.

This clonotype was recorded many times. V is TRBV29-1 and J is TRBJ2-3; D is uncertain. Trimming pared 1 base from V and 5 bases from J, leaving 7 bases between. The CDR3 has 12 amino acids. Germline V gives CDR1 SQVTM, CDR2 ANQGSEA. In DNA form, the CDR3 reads TGCAGCGTTGAAGCTACCGGAGATACGCAGTATTTT. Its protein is CSVEATGDTQYF.

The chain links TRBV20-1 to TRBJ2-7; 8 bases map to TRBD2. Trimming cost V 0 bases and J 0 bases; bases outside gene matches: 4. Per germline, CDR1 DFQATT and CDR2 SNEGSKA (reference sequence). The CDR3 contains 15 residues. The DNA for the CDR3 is TGCAGTGCTAGAGACGGCGGGGGGTACTCCTACGAGCAGTACTTC. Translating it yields CSARDGGGYSYEQYF.

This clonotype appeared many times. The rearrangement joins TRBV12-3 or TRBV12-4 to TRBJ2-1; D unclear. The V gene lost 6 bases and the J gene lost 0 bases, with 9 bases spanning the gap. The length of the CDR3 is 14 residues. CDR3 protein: CASSGRSSYNEQFF. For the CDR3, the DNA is TGTGCCAGCAGCGGAAGAAGCTCCTACAATGAGCAGTTCTTC.